A selection of T cell receptor beta chains follows, all from one sample in a study of human T cells and chemical hapten exposure. MiXCR was run by TCRdb on the RACE reads, yielding one entry per CDR3 protein. The sample holds more than 250,000 distinct CDR3 sequences, 7% to 10% seen once. Sequencing used whole blood, obtained in connection with sensitization to the hapten diphenylcyclopropenone (DPC). These receptor sequences come from a woman in her thirties or forties with alopecia areata. Some clones in this sample may be carry-over from other donors' samples. Each CDR3 is given with its conserved first and last residue. A D gene is named only where the DNA matches it firmly. A row's size may be missing; if present it is once, few, many or a size class.

>-|-|TRBV5-8|TRBJ1-5
CASGGFGNQPQHF
TGTGCCAGCGGGGGTTTCGGCAATCAGCCCCAGCATTTT
>-|many|TRBV7-8|TRBJ1-2
CASSLQGYGYTF
TGTGCCAGCAGCTTACAGGGCTATGGCTACACCTTC
>-|few|TRBV11-2|TRBJ2-1
CASSTEDTPYNEQFF
TGTGCCAGCAGCACAGAGGACACTCCCTACAATGAGCAGTTCTTC
>-|-|TRBV25-1|TRBJ2-6
CASSEVAAGANVLTF
TGTGCCAGCAGTGAAGTGGCAGCTGGGGCCAACGTCCTGACTTTC
>TRBD1|few|TRBV5-1|TRBJ2-1
CASSLPRDSYEQFF
TGCGCCAGCAGCTTGCCACGGGACAGCTATGAGCAGTTCTTC
>-|-|TRBV5-1|TRBJ2-7
CASSLEQGRSEQYF
TGCGCCAGCAGCTTGGAACAGGGCCGTAGCGAGCAGTACTTC
>TRBD1|many|TRBV6-5|TRBJ2-7
CASSYGTEYEQYF
TGTGCCAGCAGCTATGGGACAGAGTACGAGCAGTACTTC
>TRBD2|-|TRBV5-1|TRBJ2-1
CASSPRTSGIGLDEQFF
TGCGCCAGCAGCCCCCGGACTAGCGGGATAGGTCTCGATGAGCAGTTCTTC
>TRBD1|-|TRBV7-3|TRBJ2-1
CASSFLPGTGLFNEQFF
TGTGCCAGCAGCTTTCTCCCCGGGACAGGGCTTTTTAATGAGCAGTTCTTC
>TRBD2|few|TRBV9|TRBJ2-5
CASSVATGLAGGGETQYF
TGTGCCAGCAGCGTAGCTACGGGACTAGCGGGAGGAGGCGAGACCCAGTACTTC
>TRBD1|-|TRBV7-8|TRBJ1-1
CASIGQGGFMNTEAFF
TGTGCCAGCATCGGACAGGGGGGCTTCATGAACACTGAAGCTTTCTTT
>-|-|TRBV25-1|TRBJ2-3
CASTVGLSTDTQYF
TGTGCCAGCACCGTGGGACTTAGCACAGATACGCAGTATTTT
>TRBD2|-|TRBV9|TRBJ2-7
CASSVDSGSSYEQYF
TGTGCCAGCAGCGTAGACAGCGGGAGTTCCTACGAGCAGTACTTC
>-|few|TRBV27|TRBJ2-4
CVSSLEGGRSHIQYF
TGTGTCAGCAGTTTGGAGGGAGGTCGTTCGCACATTCAGTACTTC
>TRBD2|-|TRBV12-3/TRBV12-4|TRBJ2-4
CASSLLAGALAKNIQYF
TGTGCCAGCAGTTTACTAGCGGGGGCCTTAGCCAAAAACATTCAGTACTTC
>-|-|TRBV7-9|TRBJ1-6
CASSFRSNNSPLHF
TGTGCCAGCAGCTTTCGCAGCAATAATTCACCCCTCCACTTT
>-|few|TRBV2|TRBJ2-5
CASSEKESQYF
TGTGCCAGCAGCGAAAAGGAGTCTCAGTACTTC
>TRBD1|few|TRBV28|TRBJ2-1
CASSQTGAYNEQFF
TGTGCCAGCAGTCAGACAGGGGCCTACAATGAGCAGTTCTTC
>TRBD2|few|TRBV7-8|TRBJ2-5
CASSLRSGREETQYF
TGTGCCAGCAGCTTAAGAAGCGGGAGGGAAGAGACCCAGTACTTC
>-|many|TRBV6-5|TRBJ1-1
CASSYWGRVNTEAFF
TGTGCCAGCAGTTACTGGGGCAGGGTGAACACTGAAGCTTTCTTT
>-|-|TRBV7-7|TRBJ2-2
CASSHNTGELFF
TGTGCTAGCAGCCACAACACCGGGGAGCTGTTTTTT
>TRBD1|few|TRBV10-3|TRBJ2-1
CAIRPGTGGRYEQFF
TGTGCCATCAGGCCCGGGACAGGCGGTCGATATGAGCAGTTCTTC
>TRBD1|-|TRBV5-5|TRBJ2-3
CASSNPPGTGVADTQYF
TGTGCCAGCAGCAACCCTCCGGGGACAGGGGTGGCAGATACGCAGTATTTT
>-|many|TRBV18|TRBJ1-4
CASSPAGRSTNEKLFF
TGTGCCAGCTCACCCGCAGGGCGATCAACTAATGAAAAACTGTTTTTT
>TRBD2|-|TRBV25-1|TRBJ2-3
CASSALGTSRADTQYF
TGTGCCAGCAGTGCACTCGGGACTAGCAGGGCAGATACGCAGTATTTT
>-|few|TRBV28|TRBJ1-6
CASSDTGIDSPLHF
TGTGCCAGCAGTGATACAGGGATAGATTCACCCCTCCACTTT